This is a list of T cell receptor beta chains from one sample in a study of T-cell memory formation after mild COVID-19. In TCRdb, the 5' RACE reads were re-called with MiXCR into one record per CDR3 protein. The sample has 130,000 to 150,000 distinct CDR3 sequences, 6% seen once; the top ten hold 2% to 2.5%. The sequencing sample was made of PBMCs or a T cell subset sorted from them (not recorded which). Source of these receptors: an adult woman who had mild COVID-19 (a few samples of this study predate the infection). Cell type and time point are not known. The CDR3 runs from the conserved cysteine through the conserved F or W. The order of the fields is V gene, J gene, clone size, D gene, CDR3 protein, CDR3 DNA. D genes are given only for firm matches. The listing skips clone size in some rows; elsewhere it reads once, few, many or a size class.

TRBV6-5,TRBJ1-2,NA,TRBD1,CASRSGGAHYGYTF,TGTGCCAGCAGGTCAGGGGGCGCCCACTATGGCTACACCTTC
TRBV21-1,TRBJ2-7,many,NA,CASSKELKGQGLYEQYF,TGTGCCAGCAGCAAAGAGTTGAAAGGACAGGGGCTTTACGAGCAGTACTTC
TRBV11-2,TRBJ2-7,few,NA,CASSLMGQVSSYEQYF,TGTGCCAGCAGCTTAATGGGGCAGGTTAGCTCCTACGAGCAGTACTTC
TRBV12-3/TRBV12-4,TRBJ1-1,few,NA,CASSLARWGGDTEAFF,TGTGCCAGCAGTTTAGCGCGGTGGGGGGGTGACACTGAAGCTTTCTTT
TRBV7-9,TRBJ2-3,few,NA,CASSLRASQGTDTQYF,TGTGCCAGCAGCTTACGCGCTAGCCAGGGCACAGATACGCAGTATTTT
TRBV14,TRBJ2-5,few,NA,CASSQPRTAWETQYF,TGTGCCAGCAGCCAGCCGAGGACAGCTTGGGAGACCCAGTACTTC
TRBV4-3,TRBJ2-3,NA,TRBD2,CASSQDHPSGSWSDTQYF,TGCGCCAGCAGCCAAGATCACCCTAGCGGGAGTTGGAGCGATACGCAGTATTTT
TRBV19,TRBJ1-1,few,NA,CASSIGLTGPGTEAFF,TGTGCCAGTAGTATAGGGTTGACAGGACCGGGGACTGAAGCTTTCTTT
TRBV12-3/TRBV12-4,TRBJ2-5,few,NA,CASSHGTPKGETQYF,TGTGCCAGCAGCCATGGGACTCCAAAGGGGGAGACCCAGTACTTC
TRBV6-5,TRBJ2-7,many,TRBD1,CASRNIQGSYEQYF,TGTGCCAGCAGAAATATACAGGGGAGCTACGAGCAGTACTTC
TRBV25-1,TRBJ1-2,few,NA,CASSDYRGEANYGYTF,TGTGCCAGCAGTGATTACCGTGGAGAGGCTAACTATGGCTACACCTTC
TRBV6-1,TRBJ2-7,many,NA,CASRSPLREQYF,TGTGCCAGCAGGTCCCCTCTTCGGGAGCAGTACTTC
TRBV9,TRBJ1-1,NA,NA,CASSPRQNTEAFF,TGTGCCAGCAGCCCGAGACAGAACACTGAAGCTTTCTTT
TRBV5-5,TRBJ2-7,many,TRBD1,CASSFTGTGSYEQYF,TGTGCCAGCAGCTTCACCGGGACAGGCTCCTACGAGCAGTACTTC
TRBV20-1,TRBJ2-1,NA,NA,CSATTRGLGNNEQFF,TGCAGTGCTACAACTAGGGGTCTTGGTAACAATGAGCAGTTCTTC
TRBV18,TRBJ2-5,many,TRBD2,CASSLGLAEETQYF,TGTGCCAGCTCACTTGGACTAGCCGAAGAGACCCAGTACTTC
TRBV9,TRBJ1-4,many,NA,CASSESGRINEKLFF,TGTGCCAGCAGCGAGTCGGGACGGATAAATGAAAAACTGTTTTTT
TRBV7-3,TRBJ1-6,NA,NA,CASSRTEDSPLHF,TGTGCCAGCAGCCGCACGGAGGATTCACCCCTCCACTTT
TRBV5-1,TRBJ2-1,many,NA,CASSLEFTSYNEQFF,TGCGCCAGCAGCTTGGAGTTTACTAGCTACAATGAGCAGTTCTTC
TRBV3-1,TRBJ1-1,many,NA,CASSQLNPNTEAFF,TGTGCCAGCAGCCAACTCAACCCGAACACTGAAGCTTTCTTT
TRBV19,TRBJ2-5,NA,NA,CASSIWAETQYF,TGTGCCAGTAGTATATGGGCGGAGACCCAGTACTTC
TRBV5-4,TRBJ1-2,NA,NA,CASSLGTPVSYGYTF,TGTGCCAGCAGCCTCGGGACTCCCGTGTCCTATGGCTACACCTTC
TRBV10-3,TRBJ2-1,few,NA,CAISEGNYNEQFF,TGTGCCATCAGTGAGGGCAACTACAATGAGCAGTTCTTC
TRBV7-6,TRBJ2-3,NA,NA,CASSLIADTQYF,TGTGCCAGCAGCTTAATAGCAGATACGCAGTATTTT
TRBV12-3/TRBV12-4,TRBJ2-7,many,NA,CASSLAGSYEQYF,TGTGCCAGCAGCTTAGCAGGTTCCTACGAGCAGTACTTC
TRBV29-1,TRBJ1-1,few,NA,CSSRRNTEAFF,TGCAGCTCGCGGAGGAACACTGAAGCTTTCTTT
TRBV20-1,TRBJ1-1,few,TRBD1,CSARPLTGGFTEAFF,TGCAGTGCTAGACCCTTAACAGGGGGCTTCACTGAAGCTTTCTTT
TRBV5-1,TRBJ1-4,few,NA,CASSLTTGLDEKLFF,TGCGCCAGCAGCCTTACAACAGGATTGGACGAAAAACTGTTTTTT
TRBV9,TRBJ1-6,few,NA,CASSPRSQGYNSPLHF,TGTGCCAGCAGCCCCAGATCCCAGGGCTATAATTCACCCCTCCACTTT
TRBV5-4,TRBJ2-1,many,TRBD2,CASSRGLAGTEEFF,TGTGCCAGCAGCCGGGGACTAGCGGGAACCGAGGAGTTCTTC
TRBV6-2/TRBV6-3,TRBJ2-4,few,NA,CASRGHSAKNIQYF,TGTGCCAGCAGAGGACACTCAGCCAAAAACATTCAGTACTTC
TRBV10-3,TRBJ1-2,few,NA,CATSSPAGYGTYGYTF,TGTGCCACCAGCTCCCCCGCGGGTTATGGAACCTATGGCTACACCTTC
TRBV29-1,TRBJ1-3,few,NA,CSVLQGTGNTIYF,TGCAGCGTTTTACAGGGAACTGGAAACACCATATATTTT
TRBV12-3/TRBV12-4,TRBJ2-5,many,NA,CASSFGETQYF,TGTGCCAGCAGTTTTGGAGAGACCCAGTACTTC
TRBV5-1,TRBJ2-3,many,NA,CASSSLDTQYF,TGCGCCAGCAGCTCCTTAGATACGCAGTATTTT
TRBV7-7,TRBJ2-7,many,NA,CASSLGPRAYEQYF,TGTGCCAGCAGCTTAGGCCCTCGGGCCTACGAGCAGTACTTC
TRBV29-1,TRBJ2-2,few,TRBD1,CSVGQGRYTGELFF,TGCAGCGTCGGACAGGGCCGATACACCGGGGAGCTGTTTTTT
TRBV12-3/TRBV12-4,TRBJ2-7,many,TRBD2,CASSLTGTSGEQYF,TGTGCCAGCAGTTTAACCGGGACTAGCGGTGAGCAGTACTTC
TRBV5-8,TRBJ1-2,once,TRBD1,CASSPRDRGIGYTF,TGTGCCAGCAGCCCTAGGGACAGGGGAATCGGCTACACCTTC
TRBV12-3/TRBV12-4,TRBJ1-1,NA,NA,CASSLISKVNTEAFF,TGTGCCAGCAGTTTAATATCCAAGGTGAACACTGAAGCTTTCTTT
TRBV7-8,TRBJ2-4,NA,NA,CASSKGTAKNIQYF,TGTGCCAGCAGCAAGGGTACGGCCAAAAACATTCAGTACTTC
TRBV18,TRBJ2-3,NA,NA,CASSPDTRTDTQYF,TGTGCCAGCTCACCGGACACCCGCACAGATACGCAGTATTTT
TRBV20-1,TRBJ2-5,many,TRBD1,CSASRTGGWETQYF,TGCAGTGCTTCCCGGACAGGGGGCTGGGAGACCCAGTACTTC
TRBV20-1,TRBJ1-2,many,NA,CSARAGWDGYTF,TGCAGTGCTAGAGCAGGGTGGGATGGCTACACCTTC
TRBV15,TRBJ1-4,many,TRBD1,CATSREDRFDEKLFF,TGTGCCACCAGCAGAGAGGACAGGTTCGATGAAAAACTGTTTTTT
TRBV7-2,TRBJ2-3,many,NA,CASSLAQGGRDTQYF,TGTGCCAGCAGCTTAGCGCAGGGGGGGCGAGATACGCAGTATTTT
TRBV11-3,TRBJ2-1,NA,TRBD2,CASSLDASGRARNEQFF,TGTGCCAGCAGCTTAGACGCTAGCGGGAGGGCCAGGAATGAGCAGTTCTTC
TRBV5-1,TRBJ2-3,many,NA,CASSLAAGSDTQYF,TGCGCCAGCAGCTTGGCCGCGGGATCAGATACGCAGTATTTT
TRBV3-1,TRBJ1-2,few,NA,CASSGGRTHGYTF,TGTGCCAGCAGCGGGGGGAGGACGCACGGCTACACCTTC
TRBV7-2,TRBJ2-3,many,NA,CASSNLHPVPQYF,TGTGCCAGCAGCAACCTCCACCCCGTCCCGCAGTATTTT
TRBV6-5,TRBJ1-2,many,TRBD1,CASRGQSNGYTF,TGTGCCAGCAGGGGACAGTCTAATGGCTACACCTTC
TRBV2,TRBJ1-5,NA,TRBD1,CASSKLFRDRGGRPQHF,TGTGCCAGCAGTAAGCTTTTCCGGGACAGGGGTGGTCGGCCCCAGCATTTT
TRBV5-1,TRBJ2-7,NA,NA,CASRVESYEQYF,TGCGCCAGCAGGGTCGAGAGCTACGAGCAGTACTTC
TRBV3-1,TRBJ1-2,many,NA,CASSQTSAGLANYGYTF,TGTGCCAGCAGCCAAACGTCGGCAGGGCTAGCTAACTATGGCTACACCTTC
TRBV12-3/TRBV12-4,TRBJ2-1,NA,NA,CASSLIGQTYNEQFF,TGTGCCAGCAGTTTAATCGGCCAGACCTACAATGAGCAGTTCTTC
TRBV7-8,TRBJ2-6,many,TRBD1,CASSSADRVKSSGANVLTF,TGTGCCAGCAGCTCCGCGGACAGGGTGAAAAGTTCTGGGGCCAACGTCCTGACTTTC
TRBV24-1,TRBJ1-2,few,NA,CATSESVRSYGYTF,TGTGCCACCAGTGAGAGCGTCCGTAGCTATGGCTACACCTTC
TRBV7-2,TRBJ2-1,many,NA,CASTPPGVEQFF,TGTGCCAGTACTCCCCCAGGCGTTGAGCAGTTCTTC
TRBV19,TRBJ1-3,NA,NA,CASNDPGSVNTIYF,TGTGCCAGTAACGATCCGGGTTCTGTAAACACCATATATTTT
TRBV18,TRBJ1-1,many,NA,CASSLSRNTEAFF,TGTGCCAGCTCACTTTCCCGAAACACTGAAGCTTTCTTT